What follows describes a single T cell receptor (beta chain). Sequencing was performed with immunoSEQ multiplex PCR; in TCRdb, only in-frame clones are kept and a portion is missing. The sample lists some 170,000 clones, roughly 84% occurring once. This sample was included in a study of blood T cell repertoires in COVID-19. Study context: Sites across the United States, Italy and Spain contributed samples from acute and convalescent COVID-19.

The CDR3 length is 14 residues. CDR1 is LGHNA and CDR2 is YNFKEQ in the germline V gene. Trimming cost V 4 bases and J 4 bases; bases outside gene matches: 4. Assignments of participants to cohorts depended upon their own reported clinical history. Recovered status applied to Cohort 3 donors who had two consecutive negative PCRs. It also applied to those with clearance or with symptom resolution. The receptor was isolated from a man aged 45 to 65 who had recovered from COVID-19. This chain links TRBV4-2 with TRBJ2-3, with TRBD2 matching over 8 bases. The sample comprised PBMCs or T cells enriched from blood (not recorded which). CDR3 nucleotides: TGTGCCAGCAGCCCCGGGGGGGCCTCAGATACGCAGTATTTT. Amino acids: CASSPGGASDTQYF.